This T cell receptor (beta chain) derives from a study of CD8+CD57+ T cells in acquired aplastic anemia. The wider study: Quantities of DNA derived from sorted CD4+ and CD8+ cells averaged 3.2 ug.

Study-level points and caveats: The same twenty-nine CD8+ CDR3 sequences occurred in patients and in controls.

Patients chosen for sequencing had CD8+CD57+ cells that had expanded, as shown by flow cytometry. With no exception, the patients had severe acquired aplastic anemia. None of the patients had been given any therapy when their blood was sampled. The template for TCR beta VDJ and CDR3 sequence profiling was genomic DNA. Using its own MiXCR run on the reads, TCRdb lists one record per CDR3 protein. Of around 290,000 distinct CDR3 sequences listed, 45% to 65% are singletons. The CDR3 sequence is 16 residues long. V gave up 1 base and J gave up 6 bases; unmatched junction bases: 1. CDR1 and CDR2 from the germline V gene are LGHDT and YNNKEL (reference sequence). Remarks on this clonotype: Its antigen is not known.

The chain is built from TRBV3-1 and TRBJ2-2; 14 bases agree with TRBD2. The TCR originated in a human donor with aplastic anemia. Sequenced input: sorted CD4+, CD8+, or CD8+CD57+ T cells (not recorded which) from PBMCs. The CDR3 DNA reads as TGTGCCAGCAGCCAAGGACTAGCGGGAGGGCCCGGGGAGCTGTTTTTT. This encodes CASSQGLAGGPGELFF.